These 14 T cell receptor beta chains came from one sample sequenced in a study of neurological immune-mediated disorders. Using its own MiXCR run on the 5' RACE reads, TCRdb lists one record per CDR3 protein. The sample lists 47,000 or so distinct CDR3 sequences, less than 12% occurring once. Time point reported: longitudinal time-point 1 (baseline). Sequencing was carried out using PBMCs. Every receptor here comes from a woman in her forties in good health.

The table lists this clonotype with many counts. This chain uses TRBV5-1 with TRBJ1-1, with a weak D call TRBD1 (6 bases). V was trimmed by 3 bases and J by 1 base, leaving 10 bases between them. The germline V gene has CDR1 SGHRS and CDR2 YFSETQ. The length of the CDR3 is 14 residues. The DNA of the CDR3 is TGCGCCAGCAGCTCCCTGACAGGGAACACTGAAGCTTTCTTT. Translating gives CASSSLTGNTEAFF.

This clonotype occurred many times. The V and J genes are TRBV7-2 and TRBJ1-1; 7 bases map to TRBD1. Germline trimming cut 5 bases from V and 1 base from J; bases unmatched to any gene: 4. The CDR3 has 14 amino acids. Per the germline V gene, CDR1 is SGHTA and CDR2 is FQGNSA. CDR3 sequence: CASSPRTGNTEAFF. DNA for the CDR3: TGTGCCAGCAGCCCGCGGACAGGGAACACTGAAGCTTTCTTT. Full variable domain (rest looked up from reference TRBV7-2 and TRBJ1-1): GAGVSQSPSNKVTEKGKDVELRCDPISGHTALYWYRQSLGQGLEFLIYFQGNSAPDKSGLPSDRFSAERTGGSVSTLTIQRTQQEDSAVYLCASSPRTGNTEAFFGQGTRLTVV.

This clonotype was counted ten times or more. The rearrangement uses TRBV7-2 and TRBJ2-1; the D is unclear. Germline loops: CDR1 SGHTA, CDR2 FQGNSA. Trimming stripped 1 base from V and 7 bases from J, with 14 bases between. The CDR3 is made up of 15 amino acids. CDR3 region: CASSLGRIHSNEQFF. In DNA, the CDR3 is TGTGCCAGCAGCTTAGGCAGGATACACAGTAATGAGCAGTTCTTC.

This clonotype was detected many times. The chain carries TRBV10-3 and TRBJ1-1; tentatively, D is TRBD1 (5 bases). Trimming cost V 9 bases and J 4 bases, with 15 bases left between them. This CDR3 is built from 13 residues. Germline-derived CDR1 and CDR2 are ENHRY and SYGVKD. CDR3 bases: TGTGCCATGGGGTGGAGGGACGGCACTGAAGCTTTCTTT. Encoded protein: CAMGWRDGTEAFF.

This clonotype was observed many times. This sequence joins TRBV29-1 and TRBJ2-2; tentative D call: TRBD2 (5 bases). Germline CDR1 is SQVTM and CDR2 is ANQGSEA. The CDR3 covers 14 residues. V was shortened by 4 bases and J by 7 bases, with 16 bases between the two germline ends. The CDR3 DNA reads as TGCAGCGTTGGCCGCGGGTCCGAGGTCGGGGAGCTGTTTTTT. It translates to CSVGRGSEVGELFF.

This clonotype was seen repeatedly, ten times or more. J is TRBJ2-3 and V is TRBV2; D may be TRBD2 (6 bases). This CDR3 is 15 amino acids long. V shed 5 bases and J shed 2 bases, with 14 bases lying between them. Germline V gene sequence: CDR1 SNHLY, CDR2 FYNNEI. As DNA, the CDR3 is TGTGCCAGCAGTTCCTACGGGGGAATCACAGATACGCAGTATTTT. Its translation: CASSSYGGITDTQYF.

This clonotype was seen more than once but under ten times. The V gene is TRBV7-2, the J gene TRBJ2-1, with D tentatively TRBD2 (5 bases). Germline CDR1 SGHTA, CDR2 FQGNSA. This CDR3 is 15 amino acids long. The V gene lost 4 bases and the J gene lost 5 bases, with 15 bases spanning the gap. CDR3 amino acids: CASSYGSAVHNEQFF. As DNA, the CDR3 is TGTGCCAGCAGCTACGGTAGCGCGGTCCACAATGAGCAGTTCTTC.

In its sample, this clonotype was seen many times. The chain couples TRBV6-1 to TRBJ2-3, with D perhaps assigned TRBD1 or TRBD2 (5 bases each). The germline CDR1 and CDR2 sequences are MNHNS and SASEGT. The germline V and J ends were trimmed by 2 bases and 4 bases, with 16 bases remaining between them. The CDR3 contains 16 residues. CDR3 in amino acids: CASSEKSGAGPDTQYF. The DNA of the CDR3 is TGTGCCAGCAGTGAAAAATCCGGGGCCGGGCCAGATACGCAGTATTTT.

This clonotype showed up many times. The chain joins TRBV9 to TRBJ2-7; 7 bases are a match to TRBD1. This CDR3 has 17 amino acids. V was clipped by 4 bases and J by 0 bases; unmatched bases: 13. Germline V gene sequence: CDR1 SGDLS, CDR2 YYNGEE. CDR3 residues: CASSPLPWGQRSYEQYF. Written as DNA, the CDR3 is TGTGCCAGCAGCCCCCTCCCGTGGGGACAGCGCTCCTACGAGCAGTACTTC.

This clonotype was detected many times. The chain carries TRBV5-1 and TRBJ2-5; the D gene is possibly TRBD2 (6 bases). The length of the CDR3 is 15 residues. The V end was cut by 1 base, the J end by 4 bases, with 14 bases between. Germline CDR1 is SGHRS and CDR2 is YFSETQ. CDR3 residues: CASSLWRDRGETQYF. The CDR3 DNA reads as TGCGCCAGCAGCTTGTGGCGGGACCGGGGAGAGACCCAGTACTTC. The entire variable domain, with the rest obtained from reference TRBV5-1 and TRBJ2-5, is as follows: KAGVTQTPRYLIKTRGQQVTLSCSPISGHRSVSWYQQTPGQGLQFLFEYFSETQRNKGNFPGRFSGRQFSNSRSEMNVSTLELGDSALYLCASSLWRDRGETQYFGPGTRLLVL.

There are many counts of this clonotype. The chain joins TRBV6-5 to TRBJ1-6, with D tentatively TRBD1 (6 bases). Trimming left V 5 bases short and J 8 bases short, with 7 bases between. The CDR3 is 12 residues long. From germline, CDR1 is MNHEY and CDR2 SVGAGI. For the CDR3, the DNA is TGTGCCAGCAGTCCAGGGGATTCACCCCTCCACTTT. Translation: CASSPGDSPLHF.

This clonotype has a count of ten or more. The chain links TRBV29-1 to TRBJ1-2; tentatively, D is TRBD1 (5 bases). V lost 6 bases and J lost 0, with 11 bases in between. The CDR3 is 13 amino acids. Germline V gene sequence: CDR1 SQVTM, CDR2 ANQGSEA. The CDR3 region is CSVRDSPNYGYTF. The CDR3 coding sequence is TGCAGCGTCCGAGACAGCCCTAACTATGGCTACACCTTC.

In its sample, this clonotype was seen many times. The chain employs TRBV5-1 and TRBJ1-2; D is possibly TRBD1 (5 bases). With 4 bases removed from V and 2 bases from J, the gap between germline ends came to 12 bases. CDR1 is SGHRS, CDR2 YFSETQ, per germline. The CDR3 runs 14 residues. CDR3 sequence reads: CASSRDPGNYGYTF. The CDR3 DNA reads TGCGCCAGCAGCCGGGACCCGGGGAACTATGGCTACACCTTC.

This clonotype was seen repeatedly, ten times or more. The chain joins TRBV15 to TRBJ1-5; D is unclear. V lost 6 bases to trimming and J lost 2 bases, with 5 bases between them. From germline, CDR1 is LNHNV and CDR2 YYDKDF (reference sequence). The CDR3 contains 12 residues. The CDR3 region has the DNA TGTGCCACCAGTCGGGGCAATCAGCCCCAGCATTTT. Its protein product is CATSRGNQPQHF.